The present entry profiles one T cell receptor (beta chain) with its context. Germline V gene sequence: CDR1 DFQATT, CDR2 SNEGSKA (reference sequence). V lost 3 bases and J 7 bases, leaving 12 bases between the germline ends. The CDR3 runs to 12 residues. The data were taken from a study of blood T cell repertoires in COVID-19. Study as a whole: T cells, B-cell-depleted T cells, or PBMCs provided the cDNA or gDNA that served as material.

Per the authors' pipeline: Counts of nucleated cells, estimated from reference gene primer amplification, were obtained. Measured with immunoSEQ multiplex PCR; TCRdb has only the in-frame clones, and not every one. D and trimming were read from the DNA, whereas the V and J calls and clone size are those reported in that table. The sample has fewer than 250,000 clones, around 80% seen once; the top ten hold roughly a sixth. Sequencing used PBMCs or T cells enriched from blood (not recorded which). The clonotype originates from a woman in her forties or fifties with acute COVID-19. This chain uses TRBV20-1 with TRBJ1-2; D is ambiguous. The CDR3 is CSASARLGGYTF. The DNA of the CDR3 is TGCAGTGCTAGTGCCAGGCTGGGTGGCTACACCTTC.